One sample yielded the 23 T cell receptor beta chains listed below, sequenced in a study of cytomegalovirus exposure and HLA in healthy donors. The PCR used 60 Vbeta and 13 Jbeta primers. TCRdb keeps only in-frame clones here, not all; method: immunoSEQ multiplex PCR. Among roughly 150,000 clones listed, around 68% were seen once. Specimen: PBMCs. These receptors were obtained from a man aged 25-45 years in good health and CMV-seropositive.

The rearrangement joins TRBV29-1 to TRBJ2-7; the match to TRBD1 covers 10 bases. This CDR3 region has 14 residues. CDR1 SQVTM and CDR2 ANQGSEA come from the germline V gene. Unmatched junction bases numbered 3, after V lost 1 base and J lost 3 bases. The CDR3 here is CSVEVGDRGYEQYF. The DNA for the CDR3 is TGCAGCGTTGAAGTTGGGGACAGGGGCTACGAGCAGTACTTC.

This sequence joins TRBV6-1 and TRBJ2-1; D unresolved. V lost 6 bases and J lost 7, with 4 bases in between. The CDR3 sequence is 10 residues long. Germline V gives CDR1 MNHNS, CDR2 SASEGT. CDR3 coding DNA: TGTGCCAGCAGCATGAATGAGCAGTTCTTC. It yields the protein CASSMNEQFF.

The V gene is TRBV28, the J gene TRBJ2-7, with D hard to call. With 9 bases removed from V and 3 bases from J, the gap between germline ends came to 12 bases. CDR3 size: 12 residues. Germline loops: CDR1 MDHEN, CDR2 SYDVKM. The CDR3 spells CASFSPSYEQYF. CDR3 DNA: TGTGCCAGTTTTTCCCCCAGCTACGAGCAGTACTTC.

This chain joins TRBV7-9 and TRBJ2-7, with a weak D call TRBD1 (5 bases). Germline CDR1 SEHNR, CDR2 FQNEAQ (reference sequence). The CDR3 extends over 12 amino acids. V lost 5 bases and J lost 6, with 11 bases in between. CDR3 amino acids: CASSLYRSEQYF. The CDR3 DNA reads TGTGCCAGCAGCCTCTACAGGAGCGAGCAGTACTTC.

The CDR3 spells CASSESGDRVNEKLFF. The CDR3 DNA follows: TGTGCCAGCAGTGAAAGTGGGGACAGGGTGAATGAAAAACTGTTTTTT. The chain uses TRBV2 and TRBJ1-4; 9 bases fit TRBD1. Germline V gene lookup returns CDR1 SNHLY and CDR2 FYNNEI. V gave up 2 bases and J gave up 5 bases; unmatched junction bases: 6. The CDR3 sequence is 16 residues long.

The rearrangement uses TRBV4-1 and TRBJ1-6; 9 bases are a match to TRBD1. V was pared by 1 base and J by 9 bases, with 7 bases of the junction left unmatched. CDR3 size: 16 residues. Per the germline V gene, CDR1 is MGHRA and CDR2 is YSYEKL. CDR3 in amino acids: CASSQAMDRGGSPLHF. Here the CDR3 DNA reads TGCGCCAGCAGCCAAGCGATGGACAGGGGCGGTTCACCCCTCCACTTT.

The chain joins TRBV6-5 to TRBJ2-2, with 7 bases matching TRBD2. This CDR3 is built from 14 residues. The trim removed 11 bases at V and 1 base at J, leaving 7 bases unmatched. The germline V gene encodes CDR1 MNHEY and CDR2 SVGAGI. The CDR3: CAVSGIENTGELFF. DNA of the CDR3: TGTGCCGTGAGCGGGATCGAGAACACCGGGGAGCTGTTTTTT.

The V and J genes are TRBV4-1 and TRBJ2-2; 14 positions match TRBD2. The CDR3 runs 19 residues. Germline trimming cut 0 bases from V and 7 bases from J; bases unmatched to any gene: 10. Looked up from germline, CDR1 is MGHRA and CDR2 is YSYEKL. In DNA form, the CDR3 reads TGCGCCAGCAGCCAAGAAAATCACGGACTAGCGGGAGGTGGCGGGGAGCTGTTTTTT. Its protein is CASSQENHGLAGGGGELFF.

The V call is TRBV6-5, the J call TRBJ2-2, with D possibly being TRBD2 (5 bases). CDR1 is MNHEY and CDR2 is SVGAGI in the germline V gene. This CDR3 comprises 16 residues. V lost 3 bases and J 0 bases, leaving 11 bases between the germline ends. Here the CDR3 reads CASSYGEAANTGELFF. CDR3 coding DNA: TGTGCCAGCAGTTATGGGGAAGCGGCGAACACCGGGGAGCTGTTTTTT.

The J gene is TRBJ2-7, the V gene TRBV10-3, with 12 bases matching TRBD2. V shed 10 bases and J 2 bases; nucleotides not matched to a gene: 3. The CDR3 loop spans 13 amino acids. Germline values: CDR1 ENHRY, CDR2 SYGVKD. The CDR3 region is CASGLAGPYEQYF. The CDR3, as DNA: TGTGCCAGCGGACTAGCGGGGCCCTACGAGCAGTACTTC.

The chain couples TRBV7-9 to TRBJ2-1; tentatively, D is TRBD2 (6 bases). This CDR3 has 16 residues. V shed 7 bases and J shed 9 bases, with 25 bases lying between them. Germline V CDR1 and CDR2: SEHNR, FQNEAQ (reference sequence). The CDR3 DNA sequence: TGTGCCAGCACCCCACTCCGGGCCTCCGACGGGGGTGAGCAGTTCTTC. Its translation: CASTPLRASDGGEQFF.

CDR3 loop: CASSQDVEVWELFF. CDR3 nucleotide sequence: TGTGCCAGCAGCCAAGACGTAGAAGTGTGGGAGCTGTTTTTT. The chain joins TRBV14 to TRBJ2-2; D unresolved. The ends were cut back, 0 bases at V and 9 bases at J, with 11 bases in the middle. The CDR3 is 14 amino acids. Germline CDR1 SGHDN, CDR2 FVKESK.

The rearrangement joins TRBV19 to TRBJ1-3, with TRBD1 matching 8 bases. Germline assignment: CDR1 LNHDA and CDR2 SQIVND (reference sequence). V gave up 5 bases and J gave up 4 bases; unmatched junction bases: 7. This CDR3 is built from 15 residues. This chain's CDR3 is CASSSQGADGNTIYF. The DNA of the CDR3 is TGTGCCAGTAGTTCCCAGGGGGCGGACGGAAACACCATATATTTT.

The rearrangement links TRBV2 to TRBJ1-6; 9 positions match TRBD1. V gave up 3 bases and J gave up 13 bases; unmatched junction bases: 13. Per the germline V gene, CDR1 is SNHLY and CDR2 is FYNNEI. CDR3 size: 16 residues. CDR3 region: CASSEGSGQGVRPLHF. For the CDR3, the DNA is TGTGCCAGCAGTGAGGGGTCGGGACAGGGTGTTAGGCCCCTCCACTTT.

The rearrangement uses TRBV4-1 and TRBJ2-5; 7 bases are a match to TRBD2. This CDR3 is built from 14 residues. CDR1 MGHRA and CDR2 YSYEKL come from the germline V gene. V shed 0 bases and J 4 bases; nucleotides not matched to a gene: 2. CDR3 sequence: CASSQDPGGETQYF. The CDR3 region has the DNA TGCGCCAGCAGCCAAGATCCGGGAGGAGAGACCCAGTACTTC.

This chain joins TRBV12-5 and TRBJ1-6; no reliable D call. V was cut by 3 bases and J by 9 bases, with 9 bases left in between. CDR1 LGHNT and CDR2 FRNRAP come from the germline V gene. The CDR3 spans 13 residues. As DNA, the CDR3 is TGTGCTAGTGGTTTCGGGATAGCTTCACCCCTCCACTTT. Translated: CASGFGIASPLHF. Combining the CDR3 with reference TRBV12-5 and TRBJ1-6 gives the whole variable domain DARVTQTPRHKVTEMGQEVTMRCQPILGHNTVFWYRQTMMQGLELLAYFRNRAPLDDSGMPKDRFSAEMPDATLATLKIQPSEPRDSAVYFCASGFGIASPLHFGNGTRLTVT.

The chain uses TRBV6-4 and TRBJ2-1; 7 bases agree with TRBD2. The CDR3 is 15 residues long. Germline-derived CDR1 and CDR2 are MRHNA and SNTAGT. The V gene end was trimmed by 2 bases and the J gene end by 7 bases; junction bases not matched to a gene: 8. This CDR3 reads CASSDQLAGWNEQFF. In nucleotides, the CDR3 is TGTGCCAGCAGTGACCAATTAGCGGGCTGGAATGAGCAGTTCTTC.

The chain joins TRBV2 to TRBJ2-3, with D tentatively TRBD1 (6 bases). This CDR3 is 14 amino acids long. V gave up 3 bases and J gave up 5 bases, with 12 bases separating them. Germline loops: CDR1 SNHLY, CDR2 FYNNEI. The CDR3 loop reads CASSDPPGEDTQYF. CDR3 coding DNA: TGTGCCAGCAGTGATCCACCAGGGGAAGATACGCAGTATTTT.

The chain has TRBV7-9 and TRBJ1-1; 7 nucleotides agree with TRBD1. The CDR3 is 14 residues long. Trimming removed 3 bases from V and 4 bases from J; junction bases left unmatched: 5. Germline CDR1 SEHNR, CDR2 FQNEAQ (reference sequence). The CDR3 DNA follows: TGTGCCAGCAGCTTTACAGGGGCCTTCACTGAAGCTTTCTTT. It yields the protein CASSFTGAFTEAFF.

This chain joins TRBV6-1 and TRBJ2-7, with 13 bases aligning to TRBD2. V was pared by 5 bases and J by 4 bases, with 8 bases of the junction left unmatched. This CDR3 region has 16 residues. Germline V CDR1 and CDR2: MNHNS, SASEGT. CDR3 in DNA: TGTGCCAGCAGTCAAGGACTAGCGGGAGCATTATACGAGCAGTACTTC. Translation: CASSQGLAGALYEQYF.

This clone is a singleton in its sample. The gene calls are TRBV4-1 and TRBJ2-2; a weak D match, TRBD2 (6 bases). The germline V and J ends were trimmed by 2 bases and 0 bases, with 13 bases remaining between them. Germline V gene lookup returns CDR1 MGHRA and CDR2 YSYEKL. This CDR3 contains 17 residues. Here the CDR3 DNA reads TGCGCCAGCAGCCAATCTGGGCGGGGCCCGAACACCGGGGAGCTGTTTTTT. Amino acid sequence: CASSQSGRGPNTGELFF.

Comment on this clone: At one end, the junction sequence differs from germline, possibly due to a read error. V gene TRBV6-1 combines with J gene TRBJ2-1; 7 nucleotides agree with TRBD1. Germline V gene data show CDR1 as MNHNS and CDR2 as SASEGT. The CDR3 length is 16 residues. CDR3 DNA: TGTGCCAGCAGCGAAGTGACAGGGTATTTAATCGATGAGCAGTTCTTC. This gives the protein CASSEVTGYLIDEQFF.

The rearrangement links TRBV6-1 to TRBJ2-5; 8 positions match TRBD1. The J call is doubtful: the DNA matches TRBJ2-7 better. The length of the CDR3 is 15 residues. CDR1 and CDR2 from the germline V gene are MNHNS and SASEGT. The CDR3 loop reads CASRGPDRVSYEQYF. CDR3 nucleotide sequence: TGTGCCAGCAGGGGCCCGGACAGGGTTTCATACGAGCAGTACTTC.